Shown below are 12 T cell receptor beta chains from a single sample sequenced in a study of blood T cell repertoires in COVID-19. The method was immunoSEQ multiplex PCR; TCRdb's version includes in-frame clones alone and lacks a portion of them. In the table there are about 21,000 clones, about four fifths of which are singletons. The sample comprised peripheral blood. The receptor set was obtained from a human donor in a cohort sampled during active COVID-19.

V and J are TRBV5-4 and TRBJ1-4; 7 nucleotides line up with TRBD1. V gave up 4 bases and J gave up 5 bases; unmatched junction bases: 5. Germline V lookup: CDR1 SGHNT, CDR2 YYREEE (reference sequence). The CDR3 is 14 residues long. CDR3 loop: CASSRDRKNEKLFF. CDR3 nucleotide sequence: TGTGCCAGCAGCAGGGACAGAAAGAATGAAAAACTGTTTTTT.

The chain carries TRBV6-6 and TRBJ2-5; D gene ambiguous. The V gene lost 2 bases and the J gene lost 5 bases, with 3 bases spanning the gap. Germline V gene sequence: CDR1 MNHNY, CDR2 SVGAGI (reference sequence). The length of the CDR3 is 11 residues. CDR3 DNA sequence: TGTGCCAGCAGTTACCTGGAGACCCAGTACTTC. It encodes CASSYLETQYF.

V usage is TRBV30 and J usage is TRBJ1-2; the match to TRBD1 covers 8 bases. Germline V gene sequence: CDR1 GTSNPN, CDR2 SVGIG (reference sequence). Losses at the gene ends were 1 base for V and 5 bases for J; bases not matched to a gene: 3. The CDR3 contains 13 residues. As DNA, the CDR3 is TGTGCCTGGAGTGGACAGGGGACGTATGGCTACACCTTC. It translates to CAWSGQGTYGYTF.

V gene TRBV5-6 combines with J gene TRBJ1-2; D is unclear. V was cut by 7 bases and J by 8 bases, with 9 bases left in between. Germline V gives CDR1 SGHDT, CDR2 YYEEEE. The CDR3 covers 10 residues. The CDR3 DNA follows: TGTGCCAGCGGAGGTTTCGGCTACACCTTC. Translation gives CASGGFGYTF.

The chain has TRBV5-6 and TRBJ1-4, with D possibly being TRBD1 (6 bases). V lost 4 bases to trimming and J lost 8 bases, with 9 bases between them. This CDR3 has 12 residues. Germline loops: CDR1 SGHDT, CDR2 YYEEEE. CDR3 nucleotide sequence: TGTGCCAGCAGCCTAGGACAGGAAAAACTGTTTTTT. Residues: CASSLGQEKLFF.

V is TRBV5-1 and J is TRBJ2-1; 11 bases fit TRBD1. The CDR3 has 19 residues. V was clipped by 7 bases and J by 0 bases; unmatched bases: 15. Germline-derived CDR1 and CDR2 are SGHRS and YFSETQ. The CDR3 loop reads CASGSPPLGTGGSYNEQFF. The CDR3 DNA sequence: TGCGCCAGCGGCTCCCCACCCTTGGGGACAGGGGGCTCCTACAATGAGCAGTTCTTC.

This chain joins TRBV5-1 and TRBJ1-1; TRBD1 aligns across 7 bases. This CDR3 comprises 18 residues. CDR1 and CDR2 from the germline V gene are SGHRS and YFSETQ. J gave up 3 bases and V 2 bases, and 16 bases lay outside the gene matches. In nucleotides, the CDR3 is TGCGCCAGCAGCTTAGGGACAGTCGCCAGGGGGTCAGACACTGAAGCTTTCTTT. It is translated as CASSLGTVARGSDTEAFF.

The genes are TRBV19 and TRBJ1-5; D is possibly TRBD1 (6 bases). The ends were cut back, 1 base at V and 3 bases at J, with 7 bases in the middle. Germline CDR1 reads LNHDA; CDR2 reads SQIVND (reference sequence). The length of the CDR3 is 14 residues. Here the CDR3 reads CASSIGTVNQPQHF. The CDR3 DNA is TGTGCCAGTAGTATAGGGACAGTCAATCAGCCCCAGCATTTT.

This clone has only a few counts. The chain combines TRBV6-5 with TRBJ1-1; no reliable D call. This CDR3 spans 13 amino acids. V was cut by 5 bases and J by 4 bases, with 11 bases left in between. CDR1 is MNHEY and CDR2 is SVGAGI in the germline V gene. The CDR3 bases are TGTGCCAGCAGTCGCCTCGGTACCACTGAAGCTTTCTTT. It specifies CASSRLGTTEAFF.

This rearrangement joins TRBV5-4 to TRBJ1-3; possible D gene TRBD1, 5 bases. Between the trimmed V and J ends, which lost 3 bases and 3 bases, there was a span of 13 bases. This CDR3 contains 15 residues. Germline V gene sequence: CDR1 SGHNT, CDR2 YYREEE (reference sequence). The CDR3 sequence is CASSSGRGGGNTIYF. The CDR3 region has the DNA TGTGCCAGCAGCTCTGGGCGGGGGGGTGGAAACACCATATATTTT.

The genes are TRBV5-1 and TRBJ1-2; D is uncertain. Germline V gene sequence: CDR1 SGHRS, CDR2 YFSETQ. This CDR3 has 13 residues. V was trimmed by 0 bases and J by 7 bases, leaving 10 bases between them. The DNA of the CDR3 is TGCGCCAGCAGCTTGGACCCCGCGGGTGGCTACACCTTC. Its protein product is CASSLDPAGGYTF.

V and J are TRBV7-2 and TRBJ2-7, with D perhaps TRBD2 (6 bases). This CDR3 contains 14 residues. The V gene's germline CDR1 is SGHTA and CDR2 FQGNSA. V lost 2 bases to trimming and J lost 1 base, with 9 bases between them. The CDR3 nucleotides are TGTGCCAGCAGCTTAACGGGGGTTTCCTACGAGCAGTACTTC. Protein product: CASSLTGVSYEQYF.